The source of this T cell receptor beta chain is a study of regulatory T cells in long-lasting Graves disease. There are many counts of this clonotype. The V end was cut by 5 bases, the J end by 3 bases, with 19 bases between. CDR1 is DFQATT, CDR2 SNEGSKA, per germline (reference sequence). CDR3 length: 15 amino acids. The TCR beta library used iRepertoire HTBI primers with Arm-PCR amplification of CDR3. One entry per CDR3 protein, called by TCRdb with MiXCR from the multiplex PCR reads. The sample gives around 450,000 distinct CDR3 sequences, 15% to 20% of which show up once; more than 10% is in the top ten. The sample's time point: newly diagnosed GD, antithyroid drugs for less than 3 months. PBMC-extracted RNA yielded the TCR library. This sample also appeared in a second study, on T cells in Graves' hyperthyroidism and ophthalmopathy.

This chain joins TRBV20-1 and TRBJ2-5; D perhaps matches TRBD2 (6 bases). The sequence was collected from a man aged 40-49 years with Graves disease. Here the sequenced sample was peripheral blood mononuclear cells (PBMCs), taken at new diagnosis, from a patient treated with antithyroid drugs. The CDR3 sequence is CSAFERVHVEETQYF. As DNA, the CDR3 is TGCAGTGCTTTTGAGCGGGTTCACGTAGAAGAGACCCAGTACTTC.